A single sample gave rise to the 11 T cell receptor beta chains below, sequenced in a study of blood T cell repertoires in COVID-19. Assay used: immunoSEQ multiplex PCR; TCRdb lists only in-frame clones, some missing. The table includes approximately 64,000 clones, 80% to 90% detected once. Source material: peripheral blood. The receptors stem from a woman aged 60-70 years with COVID-19, enrolled during active disease.

The rearrangement links TRBV18 to TRBJ2-3; TRBD1 agrees at 8 bases. The CDR3 runs to 15 residues. The junction had 6 bases not matched to a gene; V was cut back by 0 bases and J by 7 bases. The germline V gene has CDR1 KGHSH and CDR2 LQKENI. CDR3: CASSPPPGGAYTQYF. As DNA, the CDR3 is TGTGCCAGCTCACCACCGCCAGGGGGCGCGTATACGCAGTATTTT.

This chain uses TRBV6-5 with TRBJ1-1; no firm D call. CDR1 and CDR2 from the germline V gene are MNHEY and SVGAGI. Trimming took 4 bases from V and 4 from J, leaving 10 bases between them. The CDR3 spans 13 residues. CDR3: CASSSVLFTEAFF. In DNA, the CDR3 is TGTGCCAGCAGTTCGGTCCTGTTCACTGAAGCTTTCTTT.

The rearrangement joins TRBV28 to TRBJ2-4, with 8 bases fitting TRBD1. V shed 2 bases, J shed 11 bases, and the junction held 2 bases outside the gene matches. The germline V gene has CDR1 MDHEN and CDR2 SYDVKM. The CDR3 covers 12 residues. This chain's CDR3 is CASSLSRGLQYF. The CDR3 bases are TGTGCCAGCAGTTTAAGCAGGGGGCTTCAGTACTTC.

V gene TRBV4-3 combines with J gene TRBJ1-1; D is unclear. CDR1 and CDR2 from the germline V gene are LGHNA and YSLEER. This CDR3 region has 14 residues. Trimming took off 0 bases at V and 2 bases at J, with 7 bases between the two ends. The chain's CDR3 is CASSQDPFNTEAFF. The CDR3 bases are TGCGCCAGCAGCCAAGATCCCTTCAACACTGAAGCTTTCTTT.

This sequence joins TRBV4-2 and TRBJ2-3; 9 bases match TRBD2. The CDR3 length is 18 residues. Trimming at V came to 0 bases and at J to 3 bases, leaving 10 bases not matched to a gene. The germline CDR1 and CDR2 sequences are LGHNA and YNFKEQ. CDR3 bases: TGTGCCAGCAGCCAAGAAGGGGTTGGTAGCGGGGGAACAGATACGCAGTATTTT. Residues: CASSQEGVGSGGTDTQYF.

V gene TRBV12-3 or TRBV12-4 combines with J gene TRBJ1-5; 8 bases fit TRBD1. CDR3 length: 13 amino acids. Trimming removed 6 bases from V and 5 bases from J; junction bases left unmatched: 3. CDR3 nucleotide sequence: TGTGCCAGCAGCGGACAGGGTTATCAGCCCCAGCATTTT. Protein sequence: CASSGQGYQPQHF.

The rearrangement joins TRBV3-1 (or the pseudogene TRBV3-2) to TRBJ1-2, with 10 bases that match TRBD1. V lost 2 bases, J lost 8 bases, and 14 bases stayed unmatched. CDR1 is LGHDT and CDR2 is YNNKEL in the germline V gene (reference sequence). There are 17 residues in the CDR3. The chain's CDR3 is CASSQRRDRGGSRGYTF. CDR3 in DNA: TGTGCCAGCAGCCAACGCCGGGACAGGGGTGGAAGTAGAGGCTACACCTTC.

J is TRBJ2-3 and V is TRBV6-6, with 8 positions matching TRBD1. The V segment lost 5 bases and the J segment 11 bases; nucleotides outside the gene matches: 6. Germline V gene sequence: CDR1 MNHNY, CDR2 SVGAGI (reference sequence). The CDR3 has 12 amino acids. The CDR3 loop reads CASSRTGRGQYF. In DNA form, the CDR3 reads TGTGCCAGCAGTAGGACAGGGCGAGGGCAGTATTTT.

The V gene is TRBV5-4, the J gene TRBJ1-2; perhaps TRBD1 as D (5 bases). CDR3 length equals 17 residues. The germline V and J ends were trimmed by 5 bases and 1 base, with 21 bases remaining between them. Per the germline V gene, CDR1 is SGHNT and CDR2 is YYREEE (reference sequence). CDR3 nucleotide sequence: TGTGCCAGCAGACTGCGGGGCGGCAGGGCTGATAACTATGGCTACACCTTC. Protein product: CASRLRGGRADNYGYTF.

The rearrangement uses TRBV3-1 (or the pseudogene TRBV3-2) and TRBJ1-2; D call uncertain. V lost 2 bases to trimming and J lost 0 bases, with 4 bases between them. Germline V CDR1 and CDR2: LGHDT, YNNKEL (reference sequence). The CDR3 is 13 residues long. Here the CDR3 reads CASSQQANYGYTF. In DNA, the CDR3 is TGTGCCAGCAGCCAACAGGCTAACTATGGCTACACCTTC.

This chain uses TRBV5-1 with TRBJ1-1; a weak D match, TRBD1 (6 bases). The ends were cut back, 1 base at V and 7 bases at J, with 17 bases in the middle. This CDR3 has 15 residues. The V gene's germline CDR1 is SGHRS and CDR2 YFSETQ. Here the CDR3 reads CASSLMGAQGDEAFF. In DNA, the CDR3 is TGCGCCAGCAGCTTGATGGGGGCCCAAGGGGATGAAGCTTTCTTT.